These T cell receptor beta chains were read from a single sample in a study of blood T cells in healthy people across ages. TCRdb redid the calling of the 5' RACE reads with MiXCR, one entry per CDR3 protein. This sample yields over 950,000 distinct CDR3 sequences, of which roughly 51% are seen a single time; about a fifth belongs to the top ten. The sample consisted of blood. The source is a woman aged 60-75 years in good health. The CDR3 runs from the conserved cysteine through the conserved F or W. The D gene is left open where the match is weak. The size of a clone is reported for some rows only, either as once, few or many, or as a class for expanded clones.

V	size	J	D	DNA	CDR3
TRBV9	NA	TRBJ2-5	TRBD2	TGTGCCAGCAGCTCCCGAGGGGCGGGAGGCCCCCAAGAGACCCAGTACTTC	CASSSRGAGGPQETQYF
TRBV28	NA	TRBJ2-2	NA	TGTGCCAGCAGTTCGCGTGGGAAGAACACCGGGGAGCTGTTTTTT	CASSSRGKNTGELFF
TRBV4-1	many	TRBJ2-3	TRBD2	TGCGCCAGCAGCCAAGGGCTGGGGGCTAGCGGGATTCAAGCAGATACGCAGTATTTT	CASSQGLGASGIQADTQYF
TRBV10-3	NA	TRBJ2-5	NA	TGTGCCATCAGTGAGTCGGGGACGGCCAGCCCGGGAACGATGGAGTACTTC	CAISESGTASPGTMEYF
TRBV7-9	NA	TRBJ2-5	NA	TGTGCCAGCAGCCACGGCACGGGGGCTCGGGAGACCCAGTACTTC	CASSHGTGARETQYF
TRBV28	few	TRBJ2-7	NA	TGTGCCAGCAGTGTGCCTTGGGCGGACGAGCAGTACTTC	CASSVPWADEQYF
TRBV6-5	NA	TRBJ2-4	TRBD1	TGTGCCAGCGACAGGGCGGCCAAAAACATTCAGTACTTC	CASDRAAKNIQYF
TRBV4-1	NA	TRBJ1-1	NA	TGCGCCAGCAGGAAGACAGACCACAACACTGAAGCTTTCTTT	CASRKTDHNTEAFF
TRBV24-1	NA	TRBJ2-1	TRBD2	TGTGCCACCAGCCAGCGTAGCGGGGGAGCCCCCTACAATGAGCAGTTCTTC	CATSQRSGGAPYNEQFF
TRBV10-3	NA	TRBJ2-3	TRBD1	TGTGCCATCAGAGGGGCGACAGGGGGCTTCGCAGATACGCAGTATTTT	CAIRGATGGFADTQYF
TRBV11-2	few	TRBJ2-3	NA	TGTGCCAGCAGCTCGACTAGGGGGGGTACAGATACGCAGTATTTT	CASSSTRGGTDTQYF
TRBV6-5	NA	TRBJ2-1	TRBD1	TGTGCCAGCAGTATCGGGACAGACTACAATGAGCAGTTCTTC	CASSIGTDYNEQFF
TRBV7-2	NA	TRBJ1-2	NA	TGTGCCAGCAGCTTAGGTACATCCTTCAACTATGGCTACACCTTC	CASSLGTSFNYGYTF
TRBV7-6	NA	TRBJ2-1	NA	TGTGCCAGCAGCTTACGGGACCATGAGCAGTTCTTC	CASSLRDHEQFF
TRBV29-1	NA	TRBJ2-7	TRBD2	TGCAGCGTTGGACTAGCGGACTACGAGCAGTACTTC	CSVGLADYEQYF
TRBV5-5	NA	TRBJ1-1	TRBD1	TGTGCCAGTCAACAGGGGGCAAGGACTGAAGCTTTCTTT	CASQQGARTEAFF
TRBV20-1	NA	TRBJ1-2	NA	TGCAGTGCTAGGGTTGGCTACACCTTC	CSARVGYTF
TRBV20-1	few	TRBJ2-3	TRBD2	TGCAGTGCTACCGGAGCGGGAGGGGCGGCAGATACGCAGTATTTT	CSATGAGGAADTQYF
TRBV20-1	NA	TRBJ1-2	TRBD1	TGCAGTGCTAGGGTAACGACAGGGATAACCGCTGGCTACACCTTC	CSARVTTGITAGYTF
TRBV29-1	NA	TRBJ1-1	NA	TGCAGCGTTGAAGGTTGGGTTACTGAAGCTTTCTTT	CSVEGWVTEAFF
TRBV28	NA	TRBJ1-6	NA	TGTGCCAGCAGTTTAGCCCCTCTGGCCCTCCACTTT	CASSLAPLALHF
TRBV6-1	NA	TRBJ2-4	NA	TGCGCCAGCAGAGAAATAGACATTCAGTACTTC	CASREIDIQYF
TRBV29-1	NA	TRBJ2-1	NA	TGCAGCGTGGGGACCGTTGGTGACGGGAATGAGCAGTTCTTC	CSVGTVGDGNEQFF
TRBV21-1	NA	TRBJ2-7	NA	TGTGCCAGCAGCAAAGAGACGGGTAGGGGGATTTCGTACGAGCAGTACTTC	CASSKETGRGISYEQYF
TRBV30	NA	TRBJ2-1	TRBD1	TGTGCCTGGAGTCCCCGGAGACAGGGTTTCTACAATGAGCAGTTCTTC	CAWSPRRQGFYNEQFF
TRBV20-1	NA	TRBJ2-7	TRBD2	TGCAGTGCTGGTACTAGCGGGAGGGCCTACGAGCAGTACTTC	CSAGTSGRAYEQYF
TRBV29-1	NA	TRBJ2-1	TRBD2	TGCAGCGCTGCAACGCGACTAGCGGGGAACAATGAGCAGTTCTTC	CSAATRLAGNNEQFF
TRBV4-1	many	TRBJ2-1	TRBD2	TGCGCCAGCAGCCAAGGGACTAGCGTTTACAATGAGCAGTTCTTC	CASSQGTSVYNEQFF
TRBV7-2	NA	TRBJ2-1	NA	TGTGCCAGCAGCTTAGAGGGTATCGAAAACAATGGGCAGTTCTTC	CASSLEGIENNGQFF
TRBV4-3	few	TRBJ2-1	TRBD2	TGCGCCAGCAGCCAAGCTAGCGGGAGGGCCGGAAGCAATGAGCAGTTCTTC	CASSQASGRAGSNEQFF
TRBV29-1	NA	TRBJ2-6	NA	TGCAGCGTCCGCCCTACCGGGAGCGGAGCCAACGTCCTGACTTTC	CSVRPTGSGANVLTF
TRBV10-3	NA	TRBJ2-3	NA	TGTGCCATCAGTGAGTCGACTAGAGTGTCAGATACGCAGTATTTT	CAISESTRVSDTQYF
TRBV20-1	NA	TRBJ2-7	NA	TGCAATGCCCAGAGGGGGGAGGCCCAGTACTTC	CNAQRGEAQYF
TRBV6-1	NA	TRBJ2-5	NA	TGTGCCAGCAGTGAAGCGCACGACAGCTTACAAGAGACCCAGTACTTC	CASSEAHDSLQETQYF
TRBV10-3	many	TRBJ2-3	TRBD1	TGTGCCATCAGCGAAACAGGGGATCCCACAGATACGCAGTATTTT	CAISETGDPTDTQYF
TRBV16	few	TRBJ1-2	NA	TGTGCCAGCAGCCGGAGAGTGGACAGCGGTAACTATGGCTACACCTTC	CASSRRVDSGNYGYTF
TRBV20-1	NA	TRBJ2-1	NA	TGCAGTGCTGCAAGGAATGAGCAGTTCTTC	CSAARNEQFF
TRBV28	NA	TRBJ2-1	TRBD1	TGTGCCAGCAGTCTCCGACAGGGTAGCTCCTACAATGAGCAGTTCTTC	CASSLRQGSSYNEQFF
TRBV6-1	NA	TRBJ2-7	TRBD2	TGTGCCAGCAGAGGACTAGCGGGAGAAAATTACGAGCAGTACTTC	CASRGLAGENYEQYF
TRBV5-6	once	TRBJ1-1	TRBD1	TGTGCCAGCAGCTTGTTGGCCCAGGGGGACACTGAAGCTTTCTTT	CASSLLAQGDTEAFF
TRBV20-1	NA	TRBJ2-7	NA	TGCAGTGCTAGTATAGACAGGAAGAGCTACTACGAGCAGTACTTC	CSASIDRKSYYEQYF